The 2 T cell receptor beta chains reported below all come from one sample, sequenced in a study of identical twins. TCRdb re-called the 5' RACE reads through MiXCR, storing one row per CDR3 protein. The sample consists of about 690,000 distinct CDR3 sequences, 21% of them appearing once. The same sample was also used in a study of T cells expressing NK-cell markers.

Source material: PBMCs. The receptors shown here come from a woman younger than 35 in good health.

This clonotype was seen a handful of times. This chain links TRBV6-2 or TRBV6-3 with TRBJ2-1, with 10 bases fitting TRBD2. Germline lookup yields CDR1 MNHEY and CDR2 SVGEGT. The CDR3 sequence is 14 residues long. Losses at the gene ends were 10 bases for V and 8 bases for J; bases not matched to a gene: 11. CDR3: CATSAGLATHEQFF. The CDR3 DNA reads as TGTGCCACCAGCGCGGGACTAGCGACTCATGAGCAGTTCTTC.

This clonotype was observed a handful of times. V usage is TRBV5-1 and J usage is TRBJ2-1; no definite D call. Per the germline V gene, CDR1 is SGHRS and CDR2 is YFSETQ. This CDR3 spans 15 amino acids. Between the trimmed V and J ends, which lost 1 base and 6 bases, there was a span of 14 bases. The CDR3 loop reads CASSLWSTSGNEQFF. As DNA, the CDR3 is TGCGCCAGCAGCTTGTGGTCTACTTCGGGCAATGAGCAGTTCTTC.